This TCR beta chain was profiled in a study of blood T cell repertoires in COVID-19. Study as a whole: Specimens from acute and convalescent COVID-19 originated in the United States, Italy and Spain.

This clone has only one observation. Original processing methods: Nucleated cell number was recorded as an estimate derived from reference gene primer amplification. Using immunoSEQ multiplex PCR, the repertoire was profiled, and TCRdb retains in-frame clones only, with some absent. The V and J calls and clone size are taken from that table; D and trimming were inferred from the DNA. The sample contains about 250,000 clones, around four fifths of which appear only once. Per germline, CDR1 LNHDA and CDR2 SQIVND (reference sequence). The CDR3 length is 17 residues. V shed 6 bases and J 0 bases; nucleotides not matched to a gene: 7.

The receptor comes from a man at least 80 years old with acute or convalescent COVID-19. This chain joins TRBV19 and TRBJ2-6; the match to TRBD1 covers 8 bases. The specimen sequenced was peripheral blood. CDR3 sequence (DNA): TGTGCCAGTAGGAGGACAGGGACCCGCTCTGGGGCCAACGTCCTGACTTTC. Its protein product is CASRRTGTRSGANVLTF.